Following are 6 T cell receptor beta chains from one sample sequenced in a study of blood T cells in healthy people across ages. Primers used in a second PCR of roughly 7 to 11 cycles were a sample-barcoded 5' primer and a J-beta primer mix. TCRdb passed the 5' RACE reads through MiXCR, listing each CDR3 protein once. This sample has about 650,000 distinct CDR3 sequences, with around 50% found just once. Sample: blood. The receptor set was obtained from an elderly woman in good health.

The V and J genes are TRBV6-1 and TRBJ1-5, with D maybe TRBD1 (5 bases). The CDR3 extends over 14 amino acids. Germline assignment: CDR1 MNHNS and CDR2 SASEGT. V was clipped by 4 bases and J by 5 bases, with 12 bases between them. The CDR3 region is CASSGRGTDQPQHF. The CDR3 coding sequence is TGTGCCAGCAGTGGGCGCGGGACGGATCAGCCCCAGCATTTT.

The chain combines TRBV2 with TRBJ1-2; 9 bases line up with TRBD1. Germline V gives CDR1 SNHLY, CDR2 FYNNEI. V gave up 6 bases and J gave up 3 bases; unmatched junction bases: 5. The CDR3 covers 14 residues. DNA for the CDR3: TGTGCCAGCAGGGGACAGGGAGGGGACTATGGCTACACCTTC. It specifies CASRGQGGDYGYTF.

As for this clonotype: It may be a read error: a sequence one base away is much more abundant. The rearrangement joins TRBV5-6 to TRBJ2-1; 7 bases are shared with TRBD2. The CDR3 extends over 15 amino acids. The germline V gene has CDR1 SGHDT and CDR2 YYEEEE. Losses at the gene ends were 3 bases for V and 12 bases for J; bases not matched to a gene: 15. Here the CDR3 DNA reads TGTGCCAGCAGCTCGAGCGGGATGGTTACCGGTTTGCAGTTCTTC. Its translation: CASSSSGMVTGLQFF.

This clonotype was detected many times. This rearrangement joins TRBV20-1 to TRBJ1-1; D may be TRBD1 (6 bases). CDR3 length: 15 residues. CDR1 and CDR2 (germline): DFQATT, SNEGSKA (reference sequence). V shed 0 bases and J shed 5 bases, with 16 bases lying between them. The CDR3 here is CSARDDGRGDTEAFF. The CDR3 DNA sequence: TGCAGTGCTAGAGATGACGGCAGGGGAGATACTGAAGCTTTCTTT.

The gene calls are TRBV20-1 and TRBJ2-5; weak D call: TRBD2 (7 bases). Near its end, the DNA agrees better with TRBJ2-7, so the J call may be wrong. The CDR3 length is 11 residues. The germline gives CDR1 DFQATT, CDR2 SNEGSKA (reference sequence). CDR3 DNA: TGCAGTCCGAGGGGGGGAGACGAGCAGTACTTC. Protein sequence: CSPRGGDEQYF.

The V call is TRBV29-1, the J call TRBJ2-3, with TRBD1 matching 9 bases. Per germline, CDR1 SQVTM and CDR2 ANQGSEA. Unmatched junction bases numbered 11, after V lost 1 base and J lost 3 bases. The CDR3 runs 17 residues. DNA of the CDR3: TGCAGCGTTGAAGGGGCACAGGGGGCTGTCGGAACAGATACGCAGTATTTT. This codes for CSVEGAQGAVGTDTQYF.